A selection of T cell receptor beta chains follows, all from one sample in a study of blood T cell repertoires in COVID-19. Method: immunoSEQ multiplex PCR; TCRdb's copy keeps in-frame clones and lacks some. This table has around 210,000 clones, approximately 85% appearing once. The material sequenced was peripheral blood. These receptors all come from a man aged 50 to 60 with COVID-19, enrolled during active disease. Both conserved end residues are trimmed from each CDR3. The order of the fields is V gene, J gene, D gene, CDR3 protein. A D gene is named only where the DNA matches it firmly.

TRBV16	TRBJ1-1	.	ASSQLGSRAF
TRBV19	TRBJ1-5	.	ASRQAGNQPQH
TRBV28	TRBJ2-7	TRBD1	ASSYTGQNSYEQY
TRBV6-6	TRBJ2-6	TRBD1	ASSPRDRGSGANVLT
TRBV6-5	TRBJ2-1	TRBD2	AGGSYNEQF
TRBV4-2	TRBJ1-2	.	ASSQQGRGGYT
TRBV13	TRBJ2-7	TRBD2	ASSRQTSGSWGDEQY
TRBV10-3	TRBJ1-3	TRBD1	AIRTGGDNGNTIY
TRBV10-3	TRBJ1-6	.	AIGSGNNSPLH
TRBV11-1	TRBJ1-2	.	ASSFQGSYGYT
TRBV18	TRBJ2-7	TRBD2	ASSPSGSGGISYEQY
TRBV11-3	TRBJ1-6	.	ASSSGSRPPLH
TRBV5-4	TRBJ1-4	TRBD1	ASSQQGSANEKLF